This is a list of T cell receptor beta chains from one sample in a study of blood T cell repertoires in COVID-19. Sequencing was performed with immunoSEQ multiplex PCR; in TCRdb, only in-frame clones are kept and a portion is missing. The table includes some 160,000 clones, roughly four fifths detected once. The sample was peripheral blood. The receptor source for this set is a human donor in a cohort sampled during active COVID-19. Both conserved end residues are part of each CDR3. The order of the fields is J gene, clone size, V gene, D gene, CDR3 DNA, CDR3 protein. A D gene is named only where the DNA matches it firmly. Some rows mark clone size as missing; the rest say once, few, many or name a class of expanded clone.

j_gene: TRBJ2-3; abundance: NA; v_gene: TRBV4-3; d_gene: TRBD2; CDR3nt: TGCGCCAGCAGCCAAGTTCGAGGACTAGCGGCCTCTTATACGCAGTATTTT; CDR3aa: CASSQVRGLAASYTQYF
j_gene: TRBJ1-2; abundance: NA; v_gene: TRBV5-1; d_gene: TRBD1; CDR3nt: TGCGCCAGCAGTACCGGGACAGGGGGCTACACCTTC; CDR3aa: CASSTGTGGYTF
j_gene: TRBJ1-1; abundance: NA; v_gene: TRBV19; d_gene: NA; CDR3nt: TGTGCCAGTAGTGGAGGGACGGCCAAGAACACTGAAGCTTTCTTT; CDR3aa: CASSGGTAKNTEAFF
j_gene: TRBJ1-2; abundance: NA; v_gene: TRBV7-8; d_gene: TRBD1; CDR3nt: TGTGCCAGCACCCAGGGGGCGAGTGGATATGGCTACACCTTC; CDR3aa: CASTQGASGYGYTF
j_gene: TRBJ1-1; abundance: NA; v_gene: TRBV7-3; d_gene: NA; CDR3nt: TGTGCCAGCAGCTTCGGGATGAACACTGAAGCTTTCTTT; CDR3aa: CASSFGMNTEAFF
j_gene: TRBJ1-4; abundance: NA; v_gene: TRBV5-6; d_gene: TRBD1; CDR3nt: TGTGCCAGCAGCCGACAGGGGGCGGGTAATGAAAAACTGTTTTTT; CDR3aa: CASSRQGAGNEKLFF
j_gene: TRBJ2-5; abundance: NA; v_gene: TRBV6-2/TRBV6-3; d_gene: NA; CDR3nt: TGTGCCAGCAGTTATCCCGGGACCCAGTACTTC; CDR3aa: CASSYPGTQYF
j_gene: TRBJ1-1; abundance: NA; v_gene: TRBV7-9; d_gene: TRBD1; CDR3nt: TGTGCCAGCAGCTACAGGGGGCTAGGAGCTTTCTTT; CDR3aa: CASSYRGLGAFF
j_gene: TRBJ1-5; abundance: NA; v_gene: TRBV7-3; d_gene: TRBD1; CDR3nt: TGTGCCAGTACCAAAAACAGGGGGCGACCTGGAAATCAGCCCCAGCATTTT; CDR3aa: CASTKNRGRPGNQPQHF
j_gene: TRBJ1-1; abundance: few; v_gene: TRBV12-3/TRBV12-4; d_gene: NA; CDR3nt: TGTGCCAGCAGTTTACGGGACACTGAAGCTTTCTTT; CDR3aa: CASSLRDTEAFF
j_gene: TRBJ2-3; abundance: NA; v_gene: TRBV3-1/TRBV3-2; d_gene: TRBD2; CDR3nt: TGTGCCAGCAGCAAAGGACGGAGTCTTAGCGGGAGAGGGGCAGATACGCAGTATTTT; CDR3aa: CASSKGRSLSGRGADTQYF
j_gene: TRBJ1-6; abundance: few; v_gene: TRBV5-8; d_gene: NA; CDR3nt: TGTGCCAGCAGCAAAACACCGAATCCACCCCTCCACTTT; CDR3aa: CASSKTPNPPLHF
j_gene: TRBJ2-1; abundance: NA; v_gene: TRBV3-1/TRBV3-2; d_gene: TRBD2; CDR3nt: TGTGCCAGCAGCCAAGGGCGGGGGTCGAATGAGCAGTTCTTC; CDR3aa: CASSQGRGSNEQFF
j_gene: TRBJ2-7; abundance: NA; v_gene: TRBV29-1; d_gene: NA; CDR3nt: TGCAGCGTTGCCCCGCGTGGCAGGGCTCTGGGCGTCCCCTACGAGCAGTACTTC; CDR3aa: CSVAPRGRALGVPYEQYF
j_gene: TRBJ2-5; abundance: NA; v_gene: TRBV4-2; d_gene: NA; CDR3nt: TGTGCCAGCAGCCAAGATCACGGGGATGAGACCCAGTACTTC; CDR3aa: CASSQDHGDETQYF
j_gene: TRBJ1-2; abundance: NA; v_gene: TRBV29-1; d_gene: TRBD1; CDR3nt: TGCAGCGGATCGGACAGGGGCTATGGCTACACCTTC; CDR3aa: CSGSDRGYGYTF
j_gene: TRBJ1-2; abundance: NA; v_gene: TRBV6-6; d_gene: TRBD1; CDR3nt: TGTGCCAGCATCAAACAGGGGGCTGGCTATGGCTACACCTTC; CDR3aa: CASIKQGAGYGYTF
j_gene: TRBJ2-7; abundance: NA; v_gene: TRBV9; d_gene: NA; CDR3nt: TGTGCCAGCAGCGTAGGGACAGCCTCCTACGAGCAGTACTTC; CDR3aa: CASSVGTASYEQYF
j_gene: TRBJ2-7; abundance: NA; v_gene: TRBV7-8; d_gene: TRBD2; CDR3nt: TGTGCCAGCAGCTTACCCCACAAGGGTAGCGGGAGATTCTACGAGCAGTACTTC; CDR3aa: CASSLPHKGSGRFYEQYF
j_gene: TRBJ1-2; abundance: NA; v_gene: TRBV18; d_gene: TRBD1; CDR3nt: TGTGCCAGCTCACCACCCACAGGGGCCTATGGCTACACCTTC; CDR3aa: CASSPPTGAYGYTF
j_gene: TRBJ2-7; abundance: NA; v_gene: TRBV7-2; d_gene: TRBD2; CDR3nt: TGTGCCAGCAGCGCAAGCGGGGGGGCCGTTGACGAGCAGTACTTC; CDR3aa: CASSASGGAVDEQYF
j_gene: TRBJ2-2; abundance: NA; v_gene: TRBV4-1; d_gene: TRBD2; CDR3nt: TGCGCCAGCAGCCAAGATCTTGGCGGGAGGCGAAACACCGGGGAGCTGTTTTTT; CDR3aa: CASSQDLGGRRNTGELFF
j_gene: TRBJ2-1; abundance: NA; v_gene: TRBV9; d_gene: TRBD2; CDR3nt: TGTGCCAGCAGCGTCCGACTAGCGGGAGGTGATAATGAGCAGTTCTTC; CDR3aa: CASSVRLAGGDNEQFF
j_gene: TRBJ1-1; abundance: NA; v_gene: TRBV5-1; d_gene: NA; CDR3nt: TGCGCCAGCAGCTTGGATGGGGCCGTGAACACTGAAGCTTTCTTT; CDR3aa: CASSLDGAVNTEAFF
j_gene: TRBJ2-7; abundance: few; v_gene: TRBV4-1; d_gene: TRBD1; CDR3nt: TGCGCCAGCAGCCAGGACAGGGCCCGTAGGTATTACGAGCAGTACTTC; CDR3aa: CASSQDRARRYYEQYF
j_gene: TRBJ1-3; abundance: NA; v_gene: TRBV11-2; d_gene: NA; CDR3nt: TGTGCCAGCAGCTTATTGGCCTCTGGAAACACCATATATTTT; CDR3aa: CASSLLASGNTIYF
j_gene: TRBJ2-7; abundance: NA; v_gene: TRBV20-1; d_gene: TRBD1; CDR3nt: TGCAGTGGACAGGGAACCTACGAGCAGTACTTC; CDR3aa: CSGQGTYEQYF
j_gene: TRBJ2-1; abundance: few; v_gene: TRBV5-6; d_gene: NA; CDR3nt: TGTGCCAGCAGCCCAGGTGGGGGGGGCTTGCGTGAGCAGTTCTTC; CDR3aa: CASSPGGGGLREQFF
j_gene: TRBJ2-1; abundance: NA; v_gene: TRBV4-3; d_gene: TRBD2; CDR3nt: TGCGCCAGCAGCCAAGGACTAGCCGCGTACAATGAGCAGTTCTTC; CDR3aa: CASSQGLAAYNEQFF
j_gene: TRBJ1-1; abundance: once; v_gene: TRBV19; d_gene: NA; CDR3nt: TGTGCCAGTAGTAATCAGGGGCTATTTAACACTGAAGCTTTCTTT; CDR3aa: CASSNQGLFNTEAFF
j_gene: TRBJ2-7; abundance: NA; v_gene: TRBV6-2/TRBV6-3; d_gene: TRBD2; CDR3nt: TGTGCCAGCAGTTACTTGAGCGGGAGTAGGTACGAGCAGTACTTC; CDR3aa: CASSYLSGSRYEQYF
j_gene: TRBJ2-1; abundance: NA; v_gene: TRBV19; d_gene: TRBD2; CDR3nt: TGTGCCAGTAGTCCTGATAGCGGGAGCGTCAATGAGCAGTTCTTC; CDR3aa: CASSPDSGSVNEQFF
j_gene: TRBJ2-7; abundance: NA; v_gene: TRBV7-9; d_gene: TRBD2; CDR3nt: TGTGCCAGCAGCTTAGGTCTAGCGGGAGCAAACGAGCAGTACTTC; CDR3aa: CASSLGLAGANEQYF
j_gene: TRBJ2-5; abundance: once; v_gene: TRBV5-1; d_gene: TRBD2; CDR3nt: TGCGCCAGCAGCGCGGGACTAGCGGTACAAGAGACCCAGTACTTC; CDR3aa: CASSAGLAVQETQYF
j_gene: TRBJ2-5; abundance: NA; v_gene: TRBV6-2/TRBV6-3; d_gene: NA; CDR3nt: TGTGCCAGCAGTGCCTGGGACAACCCGTCCCAGTACTTC; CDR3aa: CASSAWDNPSQYF
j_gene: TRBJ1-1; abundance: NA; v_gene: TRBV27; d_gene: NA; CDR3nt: TGTGCCAGCAGTTTATACAGTGGGACTTTCACGAGCACTGAAGCTTTCTTT; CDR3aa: CASSLYSGTFTSTEAFF
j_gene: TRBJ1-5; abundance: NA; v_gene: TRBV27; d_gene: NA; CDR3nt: TGTGCCAGCAGTTTTAACCCAGGAAGCAATCAGCCCCAGCATTTT; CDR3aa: CASSFNPGSNQPQHF
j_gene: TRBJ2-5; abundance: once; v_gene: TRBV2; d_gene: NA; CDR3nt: TGTGCCAGCAGTGAATTTAGACAAGAGACCCAGTACTTC; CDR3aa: CASSEFRQETQYF
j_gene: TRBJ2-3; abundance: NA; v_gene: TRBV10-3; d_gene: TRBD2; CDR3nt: TGTGCCATCAGTGAGTCGACTAGCGGACCAAGCACAGATACGCAGTATTTT; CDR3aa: CAISESTSGPSTDTQYF
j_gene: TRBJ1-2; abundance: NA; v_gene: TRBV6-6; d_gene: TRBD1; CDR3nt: TGTGCCAGCAGTTACTCGAAACAGGGGGTATGGAATGGCTACACCTTC; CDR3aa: CASSYSKQGVWNGYTF
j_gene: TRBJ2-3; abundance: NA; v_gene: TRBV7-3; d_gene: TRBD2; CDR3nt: TGTGCCAGCAGCTTCGGCGCGGGAGGGCCCATAGATACGCAGTATTTT; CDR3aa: CASSFGAGGPIDTQYF
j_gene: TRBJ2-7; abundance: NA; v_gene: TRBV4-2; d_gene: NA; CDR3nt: TGTGCCAGCAGCCAAGACGGTGGTTCCTACGAGCAGTACTTC; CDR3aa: CASSQDGGSYEQYF
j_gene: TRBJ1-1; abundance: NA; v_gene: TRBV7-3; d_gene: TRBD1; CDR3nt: TGTGCCAGCAGCCCCCATCCTCTGACAGGGGACCCGCTCGAGAACACTGAAGCTTTCTTT; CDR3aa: CASSPHPLTGDPLENTEAFF
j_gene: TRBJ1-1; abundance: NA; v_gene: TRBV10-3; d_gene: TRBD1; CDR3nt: TGTGCCATCAGTGGACCCGGGACAGGGGCCCAGAACACTGAAGCTTTCTTT; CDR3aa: CAISGPGTGAQNTEAFF
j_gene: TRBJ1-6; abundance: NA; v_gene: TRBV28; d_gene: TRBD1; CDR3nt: TGTGCCAGCAGTCCATTCTCCGGGACAGGGTTTAATTCACCCCTCCACTTT; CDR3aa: CASSPFSGTGFNSPLHF
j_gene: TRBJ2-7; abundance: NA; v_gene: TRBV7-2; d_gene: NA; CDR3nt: TGTGCCAGCAGCTTGGGGACACGAGCCTACGAGCAGTACTTC; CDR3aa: CASSLGTRAYEQYF
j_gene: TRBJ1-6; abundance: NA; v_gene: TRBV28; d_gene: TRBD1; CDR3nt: TGTGCCAGCAGTTCAGGGACAGCCAATTCACCCCTCCACTTT; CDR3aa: CASSSGTANSPLHF
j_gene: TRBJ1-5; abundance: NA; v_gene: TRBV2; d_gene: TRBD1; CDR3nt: TGTGCCAGCACACGGACAGGGGGAAAGAAGCAGCCCCAGCATTTT; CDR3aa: CASTRTGGKKQPQHF
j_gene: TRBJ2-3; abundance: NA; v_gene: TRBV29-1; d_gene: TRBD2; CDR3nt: TGCAGCGTCGACCCGGGACTAGCGACAGATACGCAGTATTTT; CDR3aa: CSVDPGLATDTQYF
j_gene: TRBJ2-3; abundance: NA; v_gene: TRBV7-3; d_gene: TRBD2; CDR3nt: TGTGCCAGCAGCTTAGGAGCGGGAGGAACAGATACGCAGTATTTT; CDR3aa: CASSLGAGGTDTQYF
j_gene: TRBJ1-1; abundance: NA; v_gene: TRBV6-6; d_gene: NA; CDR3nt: TGTGCCAGCAGTTACTCGAGCGCGAGGGAGGGGTTGGAAGCTTTCTTT; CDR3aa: CASSYSSAREGLEAFF